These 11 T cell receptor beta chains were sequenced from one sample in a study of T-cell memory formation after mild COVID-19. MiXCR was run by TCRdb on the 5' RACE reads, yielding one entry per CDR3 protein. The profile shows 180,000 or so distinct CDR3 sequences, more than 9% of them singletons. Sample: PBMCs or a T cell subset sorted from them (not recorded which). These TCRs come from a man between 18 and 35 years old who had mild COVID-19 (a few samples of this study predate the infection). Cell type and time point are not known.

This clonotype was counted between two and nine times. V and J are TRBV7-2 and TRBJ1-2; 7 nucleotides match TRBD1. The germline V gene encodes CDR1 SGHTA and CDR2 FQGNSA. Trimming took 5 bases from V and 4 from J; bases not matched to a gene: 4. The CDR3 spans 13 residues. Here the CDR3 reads CASSLTGSYGYTF. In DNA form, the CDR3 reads TGTGCCAGCAGCCTGACAGGGTCCTATGGCTACACCTTC.

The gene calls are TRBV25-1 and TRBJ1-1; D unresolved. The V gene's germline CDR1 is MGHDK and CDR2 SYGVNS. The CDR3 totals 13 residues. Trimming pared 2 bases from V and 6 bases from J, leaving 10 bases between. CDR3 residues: CASSERVLAEAFF. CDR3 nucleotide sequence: TGTGCCAGCAGTGAAAGGGTGTTGGCTGAAGCTTTCTTT. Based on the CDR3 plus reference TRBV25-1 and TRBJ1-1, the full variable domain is EADIYQTPRYLVIGTGKKITLECSQTMGHDKMYWYQQDPGMELHLIHYSYGVNSTEKGDLSSESTVSRIRTEHFPLTLESARPSHTSQYLCASSERVLAEAFFGQGTRLTVV.

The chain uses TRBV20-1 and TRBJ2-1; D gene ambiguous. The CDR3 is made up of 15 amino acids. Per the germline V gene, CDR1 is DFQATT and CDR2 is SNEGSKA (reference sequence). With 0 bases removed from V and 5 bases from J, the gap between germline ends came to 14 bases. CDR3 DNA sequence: TGCAGTGCTAGAGATATCTCCGGAACCAACAATGAGCAGTTCTTC. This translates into CSARDISGTNNEQFF.

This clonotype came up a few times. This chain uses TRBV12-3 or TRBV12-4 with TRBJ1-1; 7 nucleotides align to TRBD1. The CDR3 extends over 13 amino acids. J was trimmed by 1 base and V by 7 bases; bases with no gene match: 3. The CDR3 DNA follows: TGTGCCAGCAAAGGACAGGAGAACACTGAAGCTTTCTTT. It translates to CASKGQENTEAFF.

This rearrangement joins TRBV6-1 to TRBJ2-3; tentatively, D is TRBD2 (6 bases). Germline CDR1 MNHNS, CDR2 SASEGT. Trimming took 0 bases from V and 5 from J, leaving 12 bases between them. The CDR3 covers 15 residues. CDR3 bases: TGTGCCAGCAGTGAAGCCCGGGGGAGAAGAGATACGCAGTATTTT. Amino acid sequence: CASSEARGRRDTQYF.

CDR3 coding DNA: TGTGCCAGCAGCTTAGCGACACAGGACCTTCTTAATTCACCCCTCCACTTT. This encodes CASSLATQDLLNSPLHF. The V and J genes are TRBV7-8 and TRBJ1-6; D might be TRBD1 (5 bases). The CDR3 runs 17 residues. CDR1 is SGHVS, CDR2 FQNEAQ, per germline. Trimming stripped 0 bases from V and 6 bases from J, with 15 bases between.

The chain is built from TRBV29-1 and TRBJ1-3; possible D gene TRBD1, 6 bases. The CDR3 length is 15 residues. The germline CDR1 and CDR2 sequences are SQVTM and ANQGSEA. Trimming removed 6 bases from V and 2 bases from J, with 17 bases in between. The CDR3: CSVVRRDKTGNTIYF. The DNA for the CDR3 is TGCAGCGTCGTCCGCCGGGACAAGACTGGAAACACCATATATTTT. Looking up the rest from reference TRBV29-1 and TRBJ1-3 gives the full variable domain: SAVISQKPSRDICQRGTSLTIQCQVDSQVTMMFWYRQQPGQSLTLIATANQGSEATYESGFVIDKFPISRPNLTFSTLTVSNMSPEDSSIYLCSVVRRDKTGNTIYFGEGSWLTVV.

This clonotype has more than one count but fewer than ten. DNA of the CDR3: TGCAGTGCTAGGGGGGTGCGGGACCACGAGCAGTACTTC. Translating it yields CSARGVRDHEQYF. The chain joins TRBV20-1 to TRBJ2-7, with D maybe TRBD2 (6 bases). The CDR3 runs 13 residues. Germline V gene data show CDR1 as DFQATT and CDR2 as SNEGSKA (reference sequence). Trimming took 3 bases from V and 5 from J, leaving 14 bases between them.

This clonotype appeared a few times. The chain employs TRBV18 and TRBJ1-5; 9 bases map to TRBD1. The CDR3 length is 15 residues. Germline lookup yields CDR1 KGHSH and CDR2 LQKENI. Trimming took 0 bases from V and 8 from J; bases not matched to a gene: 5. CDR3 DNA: TGTGCCAGCTCACCACCCGGACAGGGGCAGAAGCCCCAGCATTTT. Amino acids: CASSPPGQGQKPQHF.

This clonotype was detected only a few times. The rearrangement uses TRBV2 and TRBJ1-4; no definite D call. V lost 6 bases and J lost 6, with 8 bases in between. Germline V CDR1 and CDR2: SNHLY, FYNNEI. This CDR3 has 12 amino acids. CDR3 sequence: CASRTGDEKLFF. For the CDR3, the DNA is TGTGCCAGCAGGACGGGCGATGAAAAACTGTTTTTT.

The chain's CDR3 is CAWSTLAGETQYF. Here the CDR3 DNA reads TGTGCCTGGAGTACTCTAGCAGGAGAGACCCAGTACTTC. The rearrangement joins TRBV30 to TRBJ2-5; D possibly corresponds to TRBD2 (5 bases). V gave up 2 bases and J gave up 4 bases, with 11 bases separating them. The CDR3 consists of 13 residues. Germline CDR1 reads GTSNPN; CDR2 reads SVGIG (reference sequence). Based on the CDR3 plus reference TRBV30 and TRBJ2-5, the full variable domain is SQTIHQWPATLVQPVGSPLSLECTVEGTSNPNLYWYRQAAGRGLQLLFYSVGIGQISSEVPQNLSASRPQDRQFILSSKKLLLSDSGFYLCAWSTLAGETQYFGPGTRLLVL.